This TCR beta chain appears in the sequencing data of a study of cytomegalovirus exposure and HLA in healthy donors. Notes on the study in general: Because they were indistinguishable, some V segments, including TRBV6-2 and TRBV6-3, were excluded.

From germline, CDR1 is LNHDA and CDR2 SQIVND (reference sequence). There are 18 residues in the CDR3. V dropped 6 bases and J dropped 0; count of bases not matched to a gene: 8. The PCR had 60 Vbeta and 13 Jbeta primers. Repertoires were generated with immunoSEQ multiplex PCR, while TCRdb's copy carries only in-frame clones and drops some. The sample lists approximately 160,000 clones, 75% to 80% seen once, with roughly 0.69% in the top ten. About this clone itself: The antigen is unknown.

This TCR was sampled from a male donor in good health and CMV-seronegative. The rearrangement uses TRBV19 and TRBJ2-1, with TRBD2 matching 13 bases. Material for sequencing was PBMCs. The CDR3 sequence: CASRTGTSGISSYNEQFF. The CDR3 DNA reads TGTGCCAGTAGGACGGGGACTAGCGGGATTAGCTCCTACAATGAGCAGTTCTTC.